These 19 T cell receptor beta chains originate from one sample sequenced in a study of T cell repertoires in cytomegalovirus infection. MiXCR, run by TCRdb on the reads, gives a single entry per CDR3 protein. The table lists around 440,000 distinct CDR3 sequences, approximately 10% of them singletons. Sequenced material: PBMCs. These receptors all come from a human donor in good health (CMV status not recorded). Some clones in this sample may be carry-over from other donors' samples.

This clonotype was observed at least ten times. For the CDR3, the DNA is TGTGCCAGCAGTTTTACGACAGGGGCTAGCACAGATACGCAGTATTTT. It encodes CASSFTTGASTDTQYF. The chain links TRBV28 to TRBJ2-3; 8 bases agree with TRBD1. With 3 bases clipped from V and 0 bases from J, the junction kept 5 bases outside the gene matches. Germline values: CDR1 MDHEN, CDR2 SYDVKM. The CDR3 covers 16 residues.

The chain couples TRBV2 to TRBJ1-5; possibly TRBD1 for D (6 bases). V lost 6 bases and J lost 7, with 19 bases in between. Germline V gene sequence: CDR1 SNHLY, CDR2 FYNNEI. This CDR3 has 15 residues. CDR3 region: CASSPDDQGHQPQHF. In DNA form, the CDR3 reads TGTGCCAGCAGCCCCGATGATCAGGGACACCAGCCCCAGCATTTT.

This clonotype was counted only a few times. The chain is built from TRBV27 and TRBJ2-2; 8 positions agree with TRBD2. Trimming took 8 bases from V and 7 from J; bases not matched to a gene: 9. CDR3 length: 14 residues. Germline V gene sequence: CDR1 MNHEY, CDR2 SMNVEV (reference sequence). The CDR3 coding sequence is TGTGCCAGCGGTTGGACTAGCAGACTCGGGGAGCTGTTTTTT. Translated: CASGWTSRLGELFF.

The V and J genes are TRBV5-5 and TRBJ1-1; maybe TRBD1 (5 bases). The germline V and J ends were trimmed by 2 bases and 5 bases, with 16 bases remaining between them. Germline V gives CDR1 SGHKS, CDR2 YYEKEE (reference sequence). CDR3 length equals 15 residues. This CDR3 is CASSFEGRVQTEAFF. CDR3 DNA: TGTGCCAGCAGCTTTGAGGGCAGGGTACAGACTGAAGCTTTCTTT.

This clonotype appeared many times. The chain employs TRBV20-1 and TRBJ2-3; 10 nucleotides align to TRBD2. This CDR3 spans 16 amino acids. Germline V gene data show CDR1 as DFQATT and CDR2 as SNEGSKA (reference sequence). After removal of 4 bases from V and 3 bases from J, the junction contained 10 bases not matched to a gene. Here the CDR3 DNA reads TGCAGTGCTATGACCCCTAGCGGGAGCGGAACAGATACGCAGTATTTT. Protein: CSAMTPSGSGTDTQYF.

This clonotype appeared a few times. The gene calls are TRBV28 and TRBJ2-5, with D maybe TRBD2 (5 bases). CDR3 length: 14 residues. Looked up from germline, CDR1 is MDHEN and CDR2 is SYDVKM. Trimming pared 2 bases from V and 5 bases from J, leaving 12 bases between. In nucleotides, the CDR3 is TGTGCCAGCAGTTTAGGCGGGCGGTGGGAGACCCAGTACTTC. Its protein product is CASSLGGRWETQYF.

The table lists this clonotype with many counts. This chain links TRBV7-4 with TRBJ1-5, with unresolved D. CDR3 length: 17 amino acids. Trimming pared 1 base from V and 3 bases from J, leaving 16 bases between. Germline V gene lookup returns CDR1 SGHVT and CDR2 SQSDAQ. CDR3 DNA: TGTGCCAGCAGCTTAGTAGGCGATAGGATAGTCAATCAGCCCCAGCATTTT. Residues: CASSLVGDRIVNQPQHF. The full variable domain, its missing parts supplied by reference TRBV7-4 and TRBJ1-5, is GAGVSQSPRYKVAKRGRDVALRCDSISGHVTLYWYRQTLGQGSEVLTYSQSDAQRDKSGRPSGRFSAERPERSVSTLKIQRTEQGDSAVYLCASSLVGDRIVNQPQHFGDGTRLSIL.

J is TRBJ2-1 and V is TRBV5-5; no clear D. CDR3 length equals 15 residues. Germline CDR1 reads SGHKS; CDR2 reads YYEKEE (reference sequence). Between the trimmed V and J ends, which lost 4 bases and 3 bases, there was a span of 14 bases. The CDR3 sequence: CASSGPQRGYNEQFF. The CDR3 DNA reads as TGTGCCAGCAGCGGTCCCCAGCGAGGCTACAATGAGCAGTTCTTC.

This clonotype was seen many times. The rearrangement joins TRBV7-3 to TRBJ2-3; 7 bases fit TRBD1. CDR3 length: 15 amino acids. The V gene end was trimmed by 5 bases and the J gene end by 0 bases; junction bases not matched to a gene: 5. The germline V gene has CDR1 SGHTA and CDR2 FQGTGA. CDR3 nucleotides: TGTGCCAGCAGCCTGGACAGGCTGAGCACAGATACGCAGTATTTT. The encoded protein is CASSLDRLSTDTQYF. The full variable domain, its missing parts supplied by reference TRBV7-3 and TRBJ2-3, is GAGVSQTPSNKVTEKGKYVELRCDPISGHTALYWYRQSLGQGPEFLIYFQGTGAADDSGLPNDRFFAVRPEGSVSTLKIQRTERGDSAVYLCASSLDRLSTDTQYFGPGTRLTVL.

About this clonotype: At one boundary the junction diverges from the germline segment, which might be a read error. The chain uses TRBV7-8 and TRBJ2-1; D could derive from TRBD1 or TRBD2 (6 bases each). CDR1 SGHVS and CDR2 FQNEAQ come from the germline V gene. The CDR3 is made up of 16 amino acids. This chain's CDR3 is CASSSGGGRTYNEQFF. CDR3 nucleotides: TGTGCCAGCAGCTCAGGAGGGGGGCGCACCTACAACGAGCAGTTCTTC.

In its sample, this clonotype was seen many times. The CDR3 DNA reads TGCAGTGTTGATCCGGGACTAGAGGTATCAGATACGCAGTATTTT. Amino acids: CSVDPGLEVSDTQYF. This chain joins TRBV20-1 and TRBJ2-3; TRBD2 matches at 8 bases. Germline CDR1 is DFQATT and CDR2 is SNEGSKA (reference sequence). The V gene end was trimmed by 7 bases and the J gene end by 4 bases; junction bases not matched to a gene: 13. The CDR3 length is 15 residues.

This clonotype showed up many times. This chain links TRBV6-5 with TRBJ1-1; no clear D. Trimming took off 4 bases at V and 5 bases at J, with 14 bases between the two ends. The CDR3 consists of 14 residues. The germline CDR1 and CDR2 sequences are MNHEY and SVGAGI. CDR3 coding DNA: TGTGCCAGCAGTTCCTCGAGGCCTCCGACTGAAGCTTTCTTT. It yields the protein CASSSSRPPTEAFF.

This clonotype has more than one count but fewer than ten. V usage is TRBV27 and J usage is TRBJ2-7, with TRBD1 matching 7 bases. The germline V gene encodes CDR1 MNHEY and CDR2 SMNVEV (reference sequence). J was trimmed by 2 bases and V by 5 bases; bases with no gene match: 12. This CDR3 is built from 16 residues. CDR3 DNA sequence: TGTGCCAGCAGTCCCCGACAGGGTGCGAAAGCCTACGAGCAGTACTTC. Amino acids: CASSPRQGAKAYEQYF.

The chain employs TRBV5-1 and TRBJ2-5; the D gene is possibly TRBD2 (7 bases). The V gene's germline CDR1 is SGHRS and CDR2 YFSETQ. Trimming removed 0 bases at V and 1 base at J, with 10 bases between. This CDR3 contains 15 residues. The CDR3 sequence: CASSLGGGAQETQYF. CDR3 DNA sequence: TGCGCCAGCAGCTTGGGGGGGGGGGCCCAAGAGACCCAGTACTTC. Full variable domain (missing parts from reference TRBV5-1 and TRBJ2-5): KAGVTQTPRYLIKTRGQQVTLSCSPISGHRSVSWYQQTPGQGLQFLFEYFSETQRNKGNFPGRFSGRQFSNSRSEMNVSTLELGDSALYLCASSLGGGAQETQYFGPGTRLLVL.

The chain joins TRBV18 to TRBJ2-1, with 8 bases aligning to TRBD1. This CDR3 is 16 amino acids long. Germline trimming cut 4 bases from V and 3 bases from J; bases unmatched to any gene: 8. Germline values: CDR1 KGHSH, CDR2 LQKENI. The CDR3 here is CASSQSGTGVYNEQFF. The CDR3 DNA follows: TGTGCCAGCTCACAATCCGGGACAGGAGTCTACAATGAGCAGTTCTTC.

V and J are TRBV20-1 and TRBJ2-5; D is unclear. The CDR3 length is 14 residues. CDR1 and CDR2 from the germline V gene are DFQATT and SNEGSKA (reference sequence). Trimming took off 1 base at V and 2 bases at J, with 11 bases between the two ends. The CDR3 DNA is TGCAGTGCTAGAGGGCCCGGACGGCAAGAGACCCAGTACTTC. Amino acids: CSARGPGRQETQYF.

This clonotype appeared many times. The chain has TRBV24-1 and TRBJ2-2, with D tentatively TRBD2 (5 bases). V was shortened by 2 bases and J by 4 bases, with 10 bases between the two germline ends. This CDR3 region has 15 residues. Germline values: CDR1 KGHDR, CDR2 SFDVKD. The CDR3 nucleotides read TGTGCCACCAGTGATTCGAGGGCGGGCACCGGGGAGCTGTTTTTT. This gives the protein CATSDSRAGTGELFF.

This clonotype showed up just a few times. The chain links TRBV2 to TRBJ2-6; D is perhaps TRBD1 or TRBD2 (5 bases each). Germline V gene lookup returns CDR1 SNHLY and CDR2 FYNNEI. The CDR3 runs to 14 residues. V lost 7 bases, J lost 4 bases, and 11 bases lay in between. The chain's CDR3 is CASTGDLGANVLTF. CDR3 DNA: TGTGCCAGCACCGGGGACCTCGGGGCCAACGTCCTGACTTTC.

This clonotype came up many times. The CDR3, as DNA: TGCGCCAGCAGTGAGTTGAGCAGACCTCCCCATGAGCAGTTCTTC. Amino acids: CASSELSRPPHEQFF. The V and J genes are TRBV10-1 and TRBJ2-1; D is undetermined. The ends were cut back, 1 base at V and 8 bases at J, with 15 bases in the middle. CDR3 length equals 15 residues. CDR1 is WNHNN, CDR2 SYGVQD, per germline (reference sequence).